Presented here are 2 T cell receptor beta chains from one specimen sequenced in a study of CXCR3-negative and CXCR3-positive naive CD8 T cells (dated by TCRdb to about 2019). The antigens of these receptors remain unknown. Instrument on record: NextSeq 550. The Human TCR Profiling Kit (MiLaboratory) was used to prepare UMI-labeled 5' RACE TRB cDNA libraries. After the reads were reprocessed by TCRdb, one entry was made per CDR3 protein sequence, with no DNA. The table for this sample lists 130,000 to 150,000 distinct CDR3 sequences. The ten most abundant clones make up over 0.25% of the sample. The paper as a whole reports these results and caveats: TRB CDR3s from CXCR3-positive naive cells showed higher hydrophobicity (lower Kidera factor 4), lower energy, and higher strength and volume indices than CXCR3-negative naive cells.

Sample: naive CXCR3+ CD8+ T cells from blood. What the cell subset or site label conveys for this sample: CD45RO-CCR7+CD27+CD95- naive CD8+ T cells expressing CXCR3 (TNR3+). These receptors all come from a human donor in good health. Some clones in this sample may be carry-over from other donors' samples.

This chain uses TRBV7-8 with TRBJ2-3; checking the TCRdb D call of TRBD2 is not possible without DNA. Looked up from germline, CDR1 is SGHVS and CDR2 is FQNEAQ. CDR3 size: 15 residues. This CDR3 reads CASSLSSLNTDTQYF. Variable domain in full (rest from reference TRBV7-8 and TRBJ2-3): GAGVSQSPRYKVAKRGQDVALRCDPISGHVSLFWYQQALGQGPEFLTYFQNEAQLDKSGLPSDRFFAERPEGSVSTLKIQRTQQEDSAVYLCASSLSSLNTDTQYFGPGTRLTVL.

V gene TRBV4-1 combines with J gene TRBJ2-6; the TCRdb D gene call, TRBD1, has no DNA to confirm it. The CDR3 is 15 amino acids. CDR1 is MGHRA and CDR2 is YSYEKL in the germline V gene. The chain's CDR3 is CASSQGGAGANVLTF.